A selection of T cell receptor beta chains follows, all from one sample in a study of radiation and T cells in renal cell carcinoma. Measured with immunoSEQ multiplex PCR; TCRdb has only the in-frame clones, and not every one. The sample yields 160,000 or so clones, roughly 86% seen once. Specimen: blood, collected from a patient whose treatment included radiotherapy and nephrectomy. Receptors were obtained from a woman aged 50 to 65 with renal cell carcinoma. CDR3s include the opening cysteine and the closing phenylalanine or tryptophan.

V gene	J gene	CDR3 protein
TRBV6-4	TRBJ1-2	CASSDWGGQSAGYTF
TRBV2	TRBJ2-1	CASRRTSFYNEQFF
TRBV6-1	TRBJ2-1	CASSEDNGWGPNEQFF
TRBV7-2	TRBJ1-1	CAGIQGLITEAFF
TRBV9	TRBJ1-2	CASSVELSGTDYGYTF
TRBV23-1	TRBJ2-2	CASSQTIPTDSNTGELFF
TRBV7-2	TRBJ1-2	CASSAVQENGYTF
TRBV7-8	TRBJ1-1	CASSLGYTSTEAFF
TRBV7-2	TRBJ2-7	CASSRNPAYEQYF
TRBV5-1	TRBJ2-2	CASSLRDRANTGELFF
TRBV7-9	TRBJ1-2	CASRRPETGDYGYTF
TRBV15	TRBJ2-3	CATSRYASTGRGDTQYF
TRBV5-6	TRBJ2-7	CASSLGQLIAYEQYF
TRBV19	TRBJ1-5	CASSGPTPDQPQHF
TRBV7-8	TRBJ2-7	CASSFSTGSYEQYF
TRBV5-1	TRBJ1-3	CASSLEGTAVDTIYF
TRBV9	TRBJ1-5	CASSLWTGRTYWNSNQPQHF
TRBV30	TRBJ2-3	CAWLPRSVPTDTQYF
TRBV6-1	TRBJ1-6	CASSEEGRRSPLHF
TRBV9	TRBJ2-7	CASSGHRDEQYF
TRBV5-6	TRBJ1-3	CASSRPGTGGNTIYF
TRBV5-4	TRBJ2-7	CASSLDRGYEQYF
TRBV19	TRBJ1-2	CASRTDRGVGYTF
TRBV7-9	TRBJ1-4	CASSPLGGNEKLFF
TRBV2	TRBJ2-7	CASSPWVYEQYF
TRBV11-2	TRBJ2-7	CASSLALHSYEQYF
TRBV7-2	TRBJ2-1	CASSFRRGGGNNEQFF
TRBV7-2	TRBJ2-2	CASSLFTSANTGELFF
TRBV13	TRBJ2-2	CASSLTGLAPNTGELFF
TRBV19	TRBJ1-6	CASSETGYNSPLHF
TRBV30	TRBJ1-2	CAWSHRGYVGYTF
TRBV6-6	TRBJ2-5	CASSTGPETQYF
TRBV2	TRBJ2-5	CASQDRRTGVEETQYF
TRBV29-1	TRBJ2-7	CSVEAPLTYEQYF
TRBV19	TRBJ2-2	CASKGAANTGELFF
TRBV10-1	TRBJ1-5	CASSESLEPQHF
TRBV7-6	TRBJ2-7	CASSSRVAGVGEQYF
TRBV6-1	TRBJ1-5	CASSEYVGTAKNQPQHF